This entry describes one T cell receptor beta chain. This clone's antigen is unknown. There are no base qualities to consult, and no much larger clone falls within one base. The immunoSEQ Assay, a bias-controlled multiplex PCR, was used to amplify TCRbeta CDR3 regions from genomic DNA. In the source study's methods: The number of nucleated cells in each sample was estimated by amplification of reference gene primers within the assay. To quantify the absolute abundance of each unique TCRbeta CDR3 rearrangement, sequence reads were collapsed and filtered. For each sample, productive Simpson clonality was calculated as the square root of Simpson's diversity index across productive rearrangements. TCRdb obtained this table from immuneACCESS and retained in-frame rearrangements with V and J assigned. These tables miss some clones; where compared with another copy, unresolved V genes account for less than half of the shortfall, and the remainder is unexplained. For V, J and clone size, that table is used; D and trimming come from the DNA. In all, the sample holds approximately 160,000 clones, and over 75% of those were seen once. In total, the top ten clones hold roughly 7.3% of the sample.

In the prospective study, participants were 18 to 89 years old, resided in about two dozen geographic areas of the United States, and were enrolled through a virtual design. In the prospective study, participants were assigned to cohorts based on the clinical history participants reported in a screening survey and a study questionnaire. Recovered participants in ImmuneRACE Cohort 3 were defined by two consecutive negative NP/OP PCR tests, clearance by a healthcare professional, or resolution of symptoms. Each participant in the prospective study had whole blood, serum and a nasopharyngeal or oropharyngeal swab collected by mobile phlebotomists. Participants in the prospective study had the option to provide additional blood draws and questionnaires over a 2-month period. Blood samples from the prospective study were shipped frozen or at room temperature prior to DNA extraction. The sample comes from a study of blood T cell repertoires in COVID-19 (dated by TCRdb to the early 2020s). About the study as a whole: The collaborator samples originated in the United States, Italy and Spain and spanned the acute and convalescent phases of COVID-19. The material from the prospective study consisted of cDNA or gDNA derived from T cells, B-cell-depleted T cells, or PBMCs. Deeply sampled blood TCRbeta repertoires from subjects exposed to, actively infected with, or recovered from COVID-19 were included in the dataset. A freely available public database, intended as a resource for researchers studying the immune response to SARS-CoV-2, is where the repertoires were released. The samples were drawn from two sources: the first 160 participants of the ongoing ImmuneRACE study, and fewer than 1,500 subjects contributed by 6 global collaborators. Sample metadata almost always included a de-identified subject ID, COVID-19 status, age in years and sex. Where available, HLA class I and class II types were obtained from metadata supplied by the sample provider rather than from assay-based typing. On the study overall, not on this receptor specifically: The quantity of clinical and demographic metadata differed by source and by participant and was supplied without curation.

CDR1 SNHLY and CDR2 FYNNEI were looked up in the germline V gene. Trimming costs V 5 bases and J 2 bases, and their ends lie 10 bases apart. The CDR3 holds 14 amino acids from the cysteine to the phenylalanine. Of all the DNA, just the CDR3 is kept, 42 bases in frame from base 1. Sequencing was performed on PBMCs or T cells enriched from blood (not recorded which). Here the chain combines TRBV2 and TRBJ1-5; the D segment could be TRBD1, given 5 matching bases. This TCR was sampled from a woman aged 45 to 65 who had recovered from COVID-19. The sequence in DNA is TGTGCCAGCAGTTCAGGGTCAGGCAATCAGCCCCAGCATTTT. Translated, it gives CASSSGSGNQPQHF.